The clone carrying this T cell receptor beta chain was seen many times. This sample stems from a study of T cells in Graves' hyperthyroidism and ophthalmopathy. Study-level information: Specimen type is peripheral blood, collected at initial diagnosis prior to any treatment.

Amplified TCR beta CDR3 regions derived from RNA transcripts. With the HTBI primer set, the TCR CDR3 went through a first round of RT-PCR. In TCRdb, the multiplex PCR reads were re-called with MiXCR into one record per CDR3 protein. The sample has 530,000 or so distinct CDR3 sequences; approximately 24% are singletons. Lactation, pregnancy, other autoimmune disease or uncontrolled infection led to exclusion of patients. The sample taken for sequencing was blood. The clonotype comes from a woman in her 30s with Graves' ophthalmopathy.

CDR3 amino acids: CASSQVGLANEQYF. CDR3 DNA sequence: TGTGCCAGCAGTCAAGTAGGACTAGCGAACGAGCAGTACTTC. The rearrangement uses TRBV27 and TRBJ2-7; 9 nucleotides align to TRBD2. The V and J ends lost 5 bases and 5 bases, in that order; junction bases with no gene match: 7. The CDR3 extends over 14 amino acids. Per the germline V gene, CDR1 is MNHEY and CDR2 is SMNVEV (reference sequence).